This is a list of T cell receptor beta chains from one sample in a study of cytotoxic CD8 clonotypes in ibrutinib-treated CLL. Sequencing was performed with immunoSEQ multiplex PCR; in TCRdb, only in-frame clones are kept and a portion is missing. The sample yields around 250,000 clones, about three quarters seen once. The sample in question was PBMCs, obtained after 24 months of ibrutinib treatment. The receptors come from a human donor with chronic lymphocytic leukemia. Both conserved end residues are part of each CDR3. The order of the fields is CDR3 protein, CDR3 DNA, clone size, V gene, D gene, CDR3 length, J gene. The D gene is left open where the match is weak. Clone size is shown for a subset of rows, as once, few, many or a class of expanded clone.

CDR3: CASSLSGIVPNEQFF
DNA: TGTGCCAGCAGCTTAAGCGGGATCGTCCCCAATGAGCAGTTCTTC
size: few
V: TRBV9
D: TRBD2
length: 15
J: TRBJ2-1

CDR3: CASSLVRDTDTQYF
DNA: TGTGCCAGCAGCTTGGTTCGGGACACAGATACGCAGTATTTT
size: NA
V: TRBV5-6
D: NA
length: 14
J: TRBJ2-3

CDR3: CASNKRTLSSYEQYF
DNA: TGTGCCAGCAACAAAAGGACTCTCAGCTCCTACGAGCAGTACTTC
size: NA
V: TRBV28
D: NA
length: 15
J: TRBJ2-7

CDR3: CASSVNPGEAYEQYF
DNA: TGTGCCAGCAGCGTAAATCCAGGGGAAGCCTACGAGCAGTACTTC
size: NA
V: TRBV9
D: NA
length: 15
J: TRBJ2-7

CDR3: CASSSGTGGAGELFF
DNA: TGTGCCAGCAGCTCCGGGACAGGGGGCGCGGGGGAGCTGTTTTTT
size: NA
V: TRBV6-6
D: TRBD1
length: 15
J: TRBJ2-2

CDR3: CASSPLELAGDGEQYF
DNA: TGTGCCAGCTCACCACTAGAACTAGCGGGAGATGGCGAGCAGTACTTC
size: NA
V: TRBV18
D: TRBD2
length: 16
J: TRBJ2-7

CDR3: CASSYPWGGAGELFF
DNA: TGTGCCAGCAGTTACCCCTGGGGGGGCGCCGGGGAGCTGTTTTTT
size: NA
V: TRBV28
D: NA
length: 15
J: TRBJ2-2

CDR3: CASSHLDRSSNYGYTF
DNA: TGTGCCAGCAGCCACCTGGACCGCTCCTCTAACTATGGCTACACCTTC
size: once
V: TRBV14
D: NA
length: 16
J: TRBJ1-2

CDR3: CASPGIGNTIYF
DNA: TGTGCCAGCCCCGGGATCGGAAACACCATATATTTT
size: once
V: TRBV7-9
D: NA
length: 12
J: TRBJ1-3

CDR3: CAWSLTSNTDTQYF
DNA: TGTGCCTGGAGCCTGACTAGCAACACAGATACGCAGTATTTT
size: NA
V: TRBV30
D: TRBD2
length: 14
J: TRBJ2-3

CDR3: CASTNRQGAGTGELFF
DNA: TGTGCCAGCACCAACCGACAGGGGGCGGGCACCGGGGAGCTGTTTTTT
size: few
V: TRBV11-3
D: TRBD1
length: 16
J: TRBJ2-2

CDR3: CASSQDGNEKLFF
DNA: TGTGCCAGCAGCCAAGACGGGAATGAAAAACTGTTTTTT
size: NA
V: TRBV14
D: NA
length: 13
J: TRBJ1-4

CDR3: CASTRDRGTLRAFF
DNA: TGTGCCAGCACCCGGGACAGGGGAACGCTGAGAGCTTTCTTT
size: once
V: TRBV6-5
D: TRBD1
length: 14
J: TRBJ1-1

CDR3: CSAGTGTVYGYTF
DNA: TGCAGCGCTGGGACAGGGACGGTCTATGGCTACACCTTC
size: NA
V: TRBV29-1
D: TRBD1
length: 13
J: TRBJ1-2

CDR3: CASSSANSYEQYF
DNA: TGTGCCAGCAGCTCAGCTAACTCCTACGAGCAGTACTTC
size: NA
V: TRBV7-9
D: NA
length: 13
J: TRBJ2-7

CDR3: CASSRFPGLADEETQYF
DNA: TGTGCCAGCAGCCGGTTCCCTGGGCTAGCGGATGAAGAGACCCAGTACTTC
size: NA
V: TRBV5-4
D: TRBD2
length: 17
J: TRBJ2-5

CDR3: CASSLDEVYRNTEAFF
DNA: TGTGCCAGCAGCTTGGACGAGGTTTATCGGAACACTGAAGCTTTCTTT
size: NA
V: TRBV5-8
D: NA
length: 16
J: TRBJ1-1

CDR3: CASSYGFSYEQYF
DNA: TGTGCCAGCAGCTACGGGTTCTCCTACGAGCAGTACTTC
size: once
V: TRBV7-2
D: NA
length: 13
J: TRBJ2-7

CDR3: CASSQDDRVVGYTF
DNA: TGCGCCAGCAGCCAAGATGACAGGGTGGTTGGCTACACCTTC
size: NA
V: TRBV4-3
D: TRBD1
length: 14
J: TRBJ1-2

CDR3: CASSPFPLAGGTKNIQYF
DNA: TGTGCCAGCAGCCCCTTTCCCCTAGCGGGAGGAACCAAAAACATTCAGTACTTC
size: NA
V: TRBV11-2
D: TRBD2
length: 18
J: TRBJ2-4